This entry lists 9 T cell receptor beta chains sequenced from one sample in a study of Graves' ophthalmopathy and Graves' hyperthyroidism. From RNA, the CDR3 regions of TCR beta chains were amplified and sequenced. Investigators did first-round RT-PCR with HTBI primers, then second-round multiplex PCR. MiXCR was run by TCRdb on the multiplex PCR reads, yielding one entry per CDR3 protein. The sample yields more than 300,000 distinct CDR3 sequences, 15% seen once. Material: peripheral blood. The receptors stem from a woman younger than 35 with stable Graves' hyperthyroidism.

This clonotype was recorded many times. The rearrangement uses TRBV5-8 and TRBJ2-5, with TRBD2 identical over 9 bases. CDR1 and CDR2 from the germline V gene are SGHTS and YDEGEE. Trimming cost V 0 bases and J 5 bases; bases outside gene matches: 8. CDR3 size: 16 residues. The CDR3 coding sequence is TGTGCCAGCAGCTTGGAAGGGACTAGCCGGGAGGAGACCCAGTACTTC. This translates into CASSLEGTSREETQYF.

V and J are TRBV20-1 and TRBJ2-2; TRBD1 matches 10 bases. Germline assignment: CDR1 DFQATT and CDR2 SNEGSKA (reference sequence). After removal of 8 bases from V and 6 bases from J, the junction contained 9 bases not matched to a gene. CDR3 length: 14 residues. This CDR3 is CSPKDRGRSGELFF. The CDR3 bases are TGCAGTCCCAAGGACAGGGGGAGATCCGGGGAGCTGTTTTTT.

This clonotype was seen ten or more times. CDR3 protein: CASSIREGLAKNIQYF. The CDR3 region has the DNA TGTGCCAGTAGTATAAGGGAAGGACTAGCCAAAAACATTCAGTACTTC. The J gene is TRBJ2-4, the V gene TRBV19, with D perhaps TRBD2 (5 bases). The CDR3 has 16 amino acids. Deletions cut 2 bases from V and 0 bases from J, with 11 bases between. Looked up from germline, CDR1 is LNHDA and CDR2 is SQIVND (reference sequence).

This clonotype was seen a handful of times. The J gene is TRBJ1-6, the V gene TRBV12-3 or TRBV12-4; TRBD1 matches 7 bases. The V gene end was trimmed by 6 bases and the J gene end by 5 bases; junction bases not matched to a gene: 4. The CDR3 sequence is 14 residues long. As DNA, the CDR3 is TGTGCCAGCAGACCCGGGACAGATAATTCACCCCTCCACTTT. This gives the protein CASRPGTDNSPLHF.

This clonotype was counted ten times or more. The chain combines TRBV29-1 with TRBJ1-1; a weak D match, TRBD1 (5 bases). This CDR3 is built from 12 residues. V shed 8 bases and J shed 5 bases, with 15 bases lying between them. Germline assignment: CDR1 SQVTM and CDR2 ANQGSEA. CDR3 coding DNA: TGCAGCCCGGGACCGAGCCAAACTGAAGCTTTCTTT. This sequence encodes CSPGPSQTEAFF.

This chain links TRBV12-3 or TRBV12-4 with TRBJ2-5; TRBD2 is a possible D gene (6 bases). Trimming removed 2 bases at V and 4 bases at J, with 11 bases between. CDR3 length: 14 residues. The CDR3 DNA follows: TGTGCCAGCAGTTTAACGACGCGGGGAGAGACCCAGTACTTC. Residues: CASSLTTRGETQYF.

This clonotype was detected many times. The chain is built from TRBV7-6 and TRBJ1-5; D not resolved. The germline gives CDR1 SGHVS, CDR2 FNYEAQ. The germline V and J ends were trimmed by 1 base and 3 bases, with 7 bases remaining between them. The CDR3 sequence is 14 residues long. CDR3 loop: CASSLGSDNQPQHF. The CDR3 DNA is TGTGCCAGCAGCTTAGGTTCGGACAATCAGCCCCAGCATTTT.

This clonotype was found many times. V gene TRBV7-2 combines with J gene TRBJ2-7; 8 bases are shared with TRBD1. Looked up from germline, CDR1 is SGHTA and CDR2 is FQGNSA. The J segment lost 2 bases and the V segment lost 5 bases, leaving 8 bases of the junction unmatched. The CDR3 has 15 amino acids. Written as DNA, the CDR3 is TGTGCCAGCAGCGTGGACAGGGATTTTGCCTACGAGCAGTACTTC. Translation: CASSVDRDFAYEQYF. Drawing the rest from reference TRBV7-2 and TRBJ2-7, the complete variable domain is GAGVSQSPSNKVTEKGKDVELRCDPISGHTALYWYRQSLGQGLEFLIYFQGNSAPDKSGLPSDRFSAERTGGSVSTLTIQRTQQEDSAVYLCASSVDRDFAYEQYFGPGTRLTVT.

This clonotype has a count of ten or more. The rearrangement uses TRBV20-1 and TRBJ1-5, with D possibly TRBD1 on 5 matching bases. The germline gives CDR1 DFQATT, CDR2 SNEGSKA (reference sequence). V shed 0 bases and J shed 2 bases, with 8 bases lying between them. This CDR3 contains 14 residues. The CDR3 region has the DNA TGCAGTGCTAGAGATTTACAGGGCAATCAGCCCCAGCATTTT. This translates into CSARDLQGNQPQHF.